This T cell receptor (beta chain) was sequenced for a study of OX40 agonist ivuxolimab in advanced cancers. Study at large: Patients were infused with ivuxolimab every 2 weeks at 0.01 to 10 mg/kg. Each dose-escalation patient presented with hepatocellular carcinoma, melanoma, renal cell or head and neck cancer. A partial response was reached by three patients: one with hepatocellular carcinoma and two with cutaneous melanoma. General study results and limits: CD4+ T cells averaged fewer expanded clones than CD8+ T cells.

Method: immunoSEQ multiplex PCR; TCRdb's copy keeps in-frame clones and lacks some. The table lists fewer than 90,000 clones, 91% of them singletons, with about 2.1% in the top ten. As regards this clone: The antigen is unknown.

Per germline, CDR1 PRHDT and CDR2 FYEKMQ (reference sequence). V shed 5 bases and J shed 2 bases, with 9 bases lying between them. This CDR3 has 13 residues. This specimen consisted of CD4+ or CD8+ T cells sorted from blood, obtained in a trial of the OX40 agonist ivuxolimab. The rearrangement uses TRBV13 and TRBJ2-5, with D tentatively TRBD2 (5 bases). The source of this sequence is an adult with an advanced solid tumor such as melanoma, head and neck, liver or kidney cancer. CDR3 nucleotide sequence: TGTGCCAGCAGCACAACTAGACAAGAGACCCAGTACTTC. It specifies CASSTTRQETQYF.